Listed here are 27 T cell receptor beta chains from one sample, sequenced in a study of cytomegalovirus exposure and HLA in healthy donors. Some clones are missing from TCRdb's copy, which holds only in-frame ones; the method was immunoSEQ multiplex PCR. The table records tens of thousands of clones, roughly 92% of them present only once. Sequencing used PBMCs. The origin of the receptors is a woman between 18 and 29 years old in good health and CMV-seronegative.

The chain links TRBV9 to TRBJ1-1; 12 bases are a match to TRBD1. The length of the CDR3 is 17 residues. After removal of 5 bases from V and 1 base from J, the junction contained 9 bases not matched to a gene. Germline CDR1 reads SGDLS; CDR2 reads YYNGEE. The CDR3 DNA follows: TGTGCCAGCAGTGCTTCCGGGACAGGGGGCAGGAACACTGAAGCTTTCTTT. This translates into CASSASGTGGRNTEAFF.

The chain uses TRBV6-1 and TRBJ1-1; D possibly corresponds to TRBD1 (5 bases). CDR3 length: 14 residues. CDR1 and CDR2 from the germline V gene are MNHNS and SASEGT. Deletions cut 6 bases from V and 6 bases from J, with 17 bases between. The CDR3 reads CASRGRSVSAEAFF. In DNA, the CDR3 is TGTGCCAGCAGGGGGCGAAGTGTGTCGGCTGAAGCTTTCTTT.

The chain links TRBV7-8 to TRBJ2-5; 12 nucleotides agree with TRBD2. This CDR3 is built from 18 residues. V lost 2 bases to trimming and J lost 2 bases; unmatched junction nucleotides: 9. Germline V gives CDR1 SGHVS, CDR2 FQNEAQ. DNA of the CDR3: TGTGCCAGCAGCTTATTTTCCCCTAGCGGGGGGGAACAAGAGACCCAGTACTTC. Amino acids: CASSLFSPSGGEQETQYF.

The chain has TRBV7-9 and TRBJ1-2, with no clear D. The germline gives CDR1 SEHNR, CDR2 FQNEAQ (reference sequence). The CDR3 sequence is 14 residues long. V gave up 5 bases and J gave up 6 bases, with 16 bases separating them. Written as DNA, the CDR3 is TGTGCCAGCAGCCAGCAGGCGGGCCTCCATGGCTACACCTTC. Residues: CASSQQAGLHGYTF.

As DNA, the CDR3 is TGTGCCAGTAGCTTGTGGGCGTACGCCGAGGAGCAGTACTTC. Its protein is CASSLWAYAEEQYF. The V gene is TRBV19, the J gene TRBJ2-7; D unresolved. The CDR3 runs to 14 residues. Germline CDR1 LNHDA, CDR2 SQIVND (reference sequence). Trimming took off 6 bases at V and 7 bases at J, with 19 bases between the two ends.

This clone counts as medium-sized. This chain joins TRBV29-1 and TRBJ2-7; TRBD1 matches at 10 bases. The CDR3 sequence is 15 residues long. From germline, CDR1 is SQVTM and CDR2 ANQGSEA. With V trimmed by 2 bases and J by 2 bases, 6 bases remained unmatched. CDR3 amino acids: CSVEILGTGAYEQYF. CDR3 in DNA: TGCAGCGTTGAAATATTGGGGACAGGGGCCTACGAGCAGTACTTC.

Notes on this clone: The junction departs from germline at one end; a sequencing error may be responsible. The J gene is TRBJ2-7, the V gene TRBV7-7; 10 nucleotides line up with TRBD1. The CDR3 consists of 15 residues. Looked up from germline, CDR1 is SSHAT and CDR2 is FNYEAQ (reference sequence). The CDR3 is CASSRGQGESYEQYF. As DNA, the CDR3 is TGTGCTAGCAGCCGAGGACAGGGGGAATCCTACGAGCAGTACTTC.

The V and J genes are TRBV7-6 and TRBJ2-3; 11 bases map to TRBD1. Trimming removed 4 bases from V and 4 bases from J; junction bases left unmatched: 4. The CDR3 has 15 residues. Germline CDR1 SGHVS, CDR2 FNYEAQ. The CDR3 DNA reads TGTGCCAGCAGCTGGGACAGGGGGGGTGCAGATACGCAGTATTTT. Translated: CASSWDRGGADTQYF.

The V call is TRBV4-1, the J call TRBJ2-2, with D possibly being TRBD2 (6 bases). Trimming removed 6 bases from V and 3 bases from J, with 14 bases in between. There are 15 residues in the CDR3. Per germline, CDR1 MGHRA and CDR2 YSYEKL. The CDR3 spells CASSPPGRHTGELFF. The CDR3 nucleotides read TGCGCCAGCAGTCCCCCGGGGAGGCACACCGGGGAGCTGTTTTTT.

The chain employs TRBV9 and TRBJ1-4; 10 positions match TRBD1. CDR3 length equals 17 residues. Germline V gene sequence: CDR1 SGDLS, CDR2 YYNGEE. Trimming at V came to 0 bases and at J to 2 bases, leaving 4 bases not matched to a gene. DNA for the CDR3: TGTGCCAGCAGCGTAGGGGGGACAGGGGATACTAATGAAAAACTGTTTTTT. Translation: CASSVGGTGDTNEKLFF.

This chain connects TRBV5-4 to TRBJ1-1, with 9 bases lining up with TRBD1. The CDR3 consists of 16 residues. V was pared by 4 bases and J by 6 bases, with 13 bases of the junction left unmatched. Germline V gives CDR1 SGHNT, CDR2 YYREEE (reference sequence). The CDR3 coding sequence is TGTGCCAGCAGCGGGGACAGGGTGTCTCTAAAGCCTGAAGCTTTCTTT. Translation gives CASSGDRVSLKPEAFF.

The rearrangement joins TRBV19 to TRBJ2-2; TRBD2 is a possible D gene (5 bases). Between the trimmed V and J ends, which lost 2 bases and 8 bases, there was a span of 12 bases. The germline V gene has CDR1 LNHDA and CDR2 SQIVND (reference sequence). The CDR3 has 14 residues. CDR3 residues: CASSIPRVLGELFF. The DNA of the CDR3 is TGTGCCAGTAGTATACCGAGGGTTTTGGGGGAGCTGTTTTTT.

As concerns this clone: At one boundary the junction diverges from the germline segment, which might be a read error. The chain joins TRBV7-7 to TRBJ1-5; D perhaps matches TRBD1 (5 bases). The germline V gene encodes CDR1 SSHAT and CDR2 FNYEAQ (reference sequence). CDR3 length: 15 amino acids. The CDR3 loop reads CASSLARQGYQPQHF. CDR3 bases: TGTGCTAGCAGCTTAGCGCGCCAGGGCTATCAGCCCCAGCATTTT.

This chain uses TRBV7-2 with TRBJ1-6, with D perhaps matching TRBD1 (6 bases). The V and J ends lost 6 bases and 12 bases respectively, with 21 bases between them. Looked up from germline, CDR1 is SGHTA and CDR2 is FQGNSA. CDR3 length: 15 residues. CDR3 in DNA: TGTGCCAGCAGACCAGACAGGACGTCATGGGGACCCCTCCACTTT. Translated, it gives CASRPDRTSWGPLHF. Full variable domain (remainder filled in from reference TRBV7-2 and TRBJ1-6): GAGVSQSPSNKVTEKGKDVELRCDPISGHTALYWYRQSLGQGLEFLIYFQGNSAPDKSGLPSDRFSAERTGGSVSTLTIQRTQQEDSAVYLCASRPDRTSWGPLHFGNGTRLTVT.

The chain joins TRBV9 to TRBJ2-7, with 8 positions matching TRBD2. V dropped 2 bases and J dropped 2; count of bases not matched to a gene: 6. CDR1 SGDLS and CDR2 YYNGEE come from the germline V gene. This CDR3 region has 15 residues. The CDR3 reads CASSVSRGATYEQYF. The CDR3 nucleotides are TGTGCCAGCAGCGTGTCGCGGGGGGCAACCTACGAGCAGTACTTC.

Here the CDR3 reads CASVRTSGGDQETQYF. Written as DNA, the CDR3 is TGTGCCAGCGTAAGGACTAGCGGGGGCGATCAAGAGACCCAGTACTTC. The J gene is TRBJ2-5, the V gene TRBV27, with TRBD2 matching over 13 bases. CDR3 size: 16 residues. CDR1 and CDR2 (germline): MNHEY, SMNVEV (reference sequence). V lost 8 bases to trimming and J lost 2 bases; unmatched junction nucleotides: 8.

V is TRBV5-5 and J is TRBJ1-3; 7 positions match TRBD1. The CDR3 consists of 15 residues. The germline CDR1 and CDR2 sequences are SGHKS and YYEKEE (reference sequence). V gave up 3 bases and J gave up 0 bases; unmatched junction bases: 3. CDR3 protein: CASSWGQSSGNTIYF. In DNA form, the CDR3 reads TGTGCCAGCAGCTGGGGACAGAGCTCTGGAAACACCATATATTTT.

This clone appeared a single time. The chain joins TRBV11-2 to TRBJ1-1; the match to TRBD1 covers 9 bases. The CDR3 has 16 amino acids. The V segment lost 3 bases and the J segment 5 bases; nucleotides outside the gene matches: 10. CDR1 is SGHAT and CDR2 is FQNNGV in the germline V gene. In DNA form, the CDR3 reads TGTGCCAGCAGCTTTTTTGGTGGGACAGGGCGAACTGAAGCTTTCTTT. Translation: CASSFFGGTGRTEAFF. Full variable domain (missing parts from reference TRBV11-2 and TRBJ1-1): EAGVAQSPRYKIIEKRQSVAFWCNPISGHATLYWYQQILGQGPKLLIQFQNNGVVDDSQLPKDRFSAERLKGVDSTLKIQPAKLEDSAVYLCASSFFGGTGRTEAFFGQGTRLTVV.

The chain couples TRBV6-5 to TRBJ2-1; 7 nucleotides match TRBD1. The CDR3 loop spans 14 amino acids. Trimming took 6 bases from V and 3 from J; bases not matched to a gene: 5. The germline CDR1 and CDR2 sequences are MNHEY and SVGAGI. CDR3 in amino acids: CASSRQGNYNEQFF. DNA of the CDR3: TGTGCCAGCAGCCGACAGGGTAACTACAATGAGCAGTTCTTC.

The chain employs TRBV4-1 and TRBJ2-3, with TRBD1 matching 8 bases. CDR1 and CDR2 (germline): MGHRA, YSYEKL. The junction had 10 bases not matched to a gene; V was cut back by 3 bases and J by 2 bases. The CDR3 sequence is 17 residues long. CDR3 DNA sequence: TGCGCCAGCAGCCACCAGGGGGCGGGACGCCACACAGATACGCAGTATTTT. It codes for CASSHQGAGRHTDTQYF.

V gene TRBV7-2 combines with J gene TRBJ1-1; D might be TRBD1 (6 bases). CDR1 SGHTA and CDR2 FQGNSA come from the germline V gene. V lost 5 bases, J lost 11 bases, and 18 bases lay in between. The CDR3 covers 13 residues. The CDR3 DNA is TGTGCCAGCAGCGCAGGGGATTCGGTTGGCGCTTTCTTT. Translated: CASSAGDSVGAFF.

The rearrangement joins TRBV7-9 to TRBJ1-2, with D maybe TRBD1 (5 bases). This CDR3 is 15 amino acids long. V was shortened by 3 bases and J by 3 bases, with 14 bases between the two germline ends. Germline V gene lookup returns CDR1 SEHNR and CDR2 FQNEAQ (reference sequence). The DNA for the CDR3 is TGTGCCAGCAGCTTGGGGACGGGGGGAGACTATGGCTACACCTTC. Translation: CASSLGTGGDYGYTF.

The rearrangement uses TRBV2 and TRBJ1-2; unclear D gene. V gave up 10 bases and J gave up 8 bases, with 23 bases separating them. CDR1 and CDR2 (germline): SNHLY, FYNNEI. CDR3 length: 14 residues. The CDR3, as DNA: TGTGCCACCCTACGAGAGGCAGGCGGGATGGGCTACACCTTC. Its translation is CATLREAGGMGYTF.

This chain joins TRBV6-5 and TRBJ1-1; 7 nucleotides align to TRBD1. CDR1 and CDR2 (germline): MNHEY, SVGAGI. This CDR3 has 15 amino acids. With V trimmed by 4 bases and J by 3 bases, 8 bases remained unmatched. Here the CDR3 DNA reads TGTGCCAGCAGTTCCCCCGGGACAGAAGACACTGAAGCTTTCTTT. Its translation: CASSSPGTEDTEAFF.

Worth noting for this clone: This sample also contains other DNA sequences that code for the same CDR3. The chain recombines TRBV4-1 with TRBJ1-6; D unclear. CDR1 and CDR2 from the germline V gene are MGHRA and YSYEKL. The CDR3 length is 21 residues. V was cut by 1 base and J by 0 bases, with 22 bases left in between. The CDR3, as DNA: TGCGCCAGCAGCCAAGGTATTCTGAGGGAGACTCGGCGCTCCTATAATTCACCCCTCCACTTT. Translation: CASSQGILRETRRSYNSPLHF.

CDR3 nucleotides: TGTGCCAGTAGTATACCCGCCGTAGTAGGGAGGGTAAGGACAGATACGCAGTATTTT. This sequence encodes CASSIPAVVGRVRTDTQYF. The V call is TRBV19, the J call TRBJ2-3, with 7 bases lining up with TRBD2. Germline CDR1 LNHDA, CDR2 SQIVND (reference sequence). CDR3 size: 19 residues. V shed 2 bases, J shed 3 bases, and the junction held 17 bases outside the gene matches.

J is TRBJ2-5 and V is TRBV4-2; possible D gene TRBD2, 6 bases. This CDR3 comprises 17 residues. Between the trimmed V and J ends, which lost 1 base and 2 bases, there was a span of 17 bases. Per the germline V gene, CDR1 is LGHNA and CDR2 is YNFKEQ. CDR3 bases: TGTGCCAGCAGCCAAGTTCTAGCTATGGCGGGGCAAGAGACCCAGTACTTC. Its translation: CASSQVLAMAGQETQYF.